Sequencing of this T cell receptor (beta chain) was carried out in a study of regulatory T cells in long-lasting Graves disease. Many counts were recorded for this clonotype. Indicated time point: newly diagnosed GD, antithyroid drugs for less than 3 months. There was RNA extracted from PBMCs, and the TCR library was made from it. The CDR3 length is 13 residues. Germline V lookup: CDR1 KGHSH, CDR2 LQKENI. The V gene lost 2 bases and the J gene lost 5 bases, with 9 bases spanning the gap. Construction of TCR beta libraries relied on iRepertoire HTBI primers and on Arm-PCR targeting CDR3 regions. TCRdb redid the calling of the multiplex PCR reads with MiXCR, one entry per CDR3 protein. The data hold about 400,000 distinct CDR3 sequences, with over 12% observed a single time. These data are also associated with another study on T cells in Graves' hyperthyroidism and ophthalmopathy.

This receptor was taken from a woman in her thirties or forties with Graves disease. The chain uses TRBV18 and TRBJ2-5; D is undetermined. The material sequenced was peripheral blood mononuclear cells (PBMCs), taken at new diagnosis, from a patient treated with antithyroid drugs. The CDR3 region is CASSPRASETQYF. In nucleotides, the CDR3 is TGTGCCAGCTCACCAAGGGCAAGCGAGACCCAGTACTTC.